This TCR beta chain was obtained from a study of T cells in women clearing cervical HPV infection (dated by TCRdb to the late 2010s). Describing the broader study: The cases were over 20 women with histologically confirmed HPV16-related CIN3 or worse, and 2 of these cases were invasive cancers. Controls were more than 20 women whose single incident HPV16 infection cleared within 12 months without precancer or cancer developing. Blood from cases was collected at the visit at which the lesion was first identified, whereas blood from controls was collected once infection was no longer detected. Among cases, blood sampling came a median of roughly 150 days after lesion detection, with an interquartile range of roughly 85 to 200 days. Since only a few of the women had HLA typing available, the possibility that HLA type was acting as a confounder could not be ruled out. The exploratory proof-of-principle case-control study was nested within the Guanacaste HPV Natural History Study in Costa Rica and compared TCR repertoires across cervical HPV16 outcomes. Cases were matched to controls by age within five years and by the year the sample was collected. Cases had a median age of almost 35 years compared with roughly 37 for controls, and baseline characteristics showed no significant differences between the groups. In the parent cohort, roughly 9,700 women aged 18 or older were enrolled in Guanacaste, Costa Rica, during 1993 to 1994 and then followed for seven years. Quality controls consisted of five blinded duplicates per group, for a total of about 60 samples made up of around 50 participants and roughly ten replicates. What the study reported, not specific to this receptor: Because of the cross-sectional design, the study could not determine whether the associations came before infection or resulted from infection, and neither effector/memory subsets nor HPV-specific T cells were isolated. Random forest classifiers combining richness and V gene abundances distinguished cases from controls with an estimated AUC of just under 0.85. Lower TRBV6-7 relative abundance was observed in cases than in controls (roughly 0.12% versus 0.15%; Bonferroni P = 0.0008). Significantly higher TCR repertoire richness was observed in CIN3+ cases than in controls across sequencing depths, whereas no difference in evenness was found. Because T-cell numbers per sample were unknown, differences in richness could reflect varying T-cell content rather than repertoire biology.

The immunoSEQ assay used multiplex PCR to amplify TCR beta CDR3 regions from an average of approximately 1,100 ng of genomic DNA per sample. Primer bias was corrected in the assay by using a complete synthetic TCR repertoire to establish an amplification baseline. The amplicons were sequenced on the Illumina platform. In the authors' own workflow: Sequences were error-corrected by clustering with frequency ratios and a modified nearest-neighbor algorithm and were then analyzed in the immunoSEQ Analyzer with IMGT gene definitions. At each rarefaction depth, TCR richness and evenness were averaged across 20 rarefaction repeats, and any sample with fewer sequences than the depth was left out. V, D and J gene relative abundances were compared between groups with Wilcoxon rank sum tests, applying FDR correction. An intraclass correlation of around 96% for TCR richness and an average of about 77% across 60 to 80 gene segments were obtained from the blinded duplicates. Not all clones reach the TCRdb copy of this immuneACCESS table, which keeps in-frame sequences only. Checked studies attribute under half of the gap to unresolved V genes and leave the rest unexplained. The DNA gave D and trimming, while V, J and clone size come from that table. The sample table gives some 30,000 clones. Approximately 3% of the sample lies in the top ten.

Every participant had a single incident cervical HPV16 infection, and prevalent HPV16 infections were excluded. Cervical HPV DNA was detected by MY09/MY11 PCR, and genotyping was performed by dot-blot hybridization. Under 17 mL of heparinized blood was centrifuged, after which the buffy coat was aliquoted, frozen at -30 degrees C, and then stored at -80 degrees C. QIAGEN kits were used to extract genomic DNA from buffy coat specimens. A remark on this clone: Its antigen remains undetermined. Coverage ceases 3 residues before the CDR3 finishes, and the germline J gene fills in the end.

V and J are truncated by 3 bases and 3 bases respectively, leaving an intervening sequence of 15 bases. From cysteine to phenylalanine, the CDR3 is 15 amino acids long. The DNA has 36 bases, all within the CDR3, and is read from base 1. Sequences SGHAT (CDR1) and FQDESV (CDR2) are obtained from the germline V gene (reference sequence). The chain employs TRBV11-1 and TRBJ2-7; a tentative D match to TRBD1 spans 7 bases. The sequenced sample was blood buffy coat. This receptor was taken from a woman aged 18 to 75 with a cervical HPV16 infection that either progressed to CIN3+ or cleared (not recorded which). The CDR3 region has the sequence CASSFGRGVNYEQYF. CDR3 DNA, as far as it was read: TGTGCCAGCAGCTTTGGCAGGGGGGTCAACTACGAG.